The 18 T cell receptor beta chains reported below all come from one sample, sequenced in a study of blood T cell repertoires in COVID-19. Assay used: immunoSEQ multiplex PCR; TCRdb lists only in-frame clones, some missing. Of a few hundred thousand clones in the sample, 87% are singletons; the top ten hold 4.5% to 7%. Input material: PBMCs or T cells enriched from blood (not recorded which). All receptors derive from a woman aged 25 to 39 who had recovered from COVID-19.

This chain connects TRBV12-3 or TRBV12-4 to TRBJ1-1; a weak D match, TRBD1 (5 bases). Between the trimmed V and J ends, which lost 2 bases and 5 bases, there was a span of 9 bases. CDR3 length: 13 amino acids. This CDR3 reads CASSLKGRTEAFF. The DNA for the CDR3 is TGTGCCAGCAGTTTAAAGGGGAGGACTGAAGCTTTCTTT.

The chain employs TRBV27 and TRBJ2-5, with TRBD2 as a possible D gene (6 bases). Germline V gene lookup returns CDR1 MNHEY and CDR2 SMNVEV (reference sequence). With 4 bases removed from V and 2 bases from J, the gap between germline ends came to 14 bases. This CDR3 has 15 amino acids. The CDR3 spells CASSSPQRAQETQYF. In nucleotides, the CDR3 is TGTGCCAGCAGTTCCCCCCAGCGGGCTCAAGAGACCCAGTACTTC.

The rearrangement links TRBV11-2 to TRBJ1-1; the match to TRBD1 covers 7 bases. The CDR3 spans 15 residues. The J segment lost 6 bases and the V segment lost 4 bases, leaving 11 bases of the junction unmatched. Per the germline V gene, CDR1 is SGHAT and CDR2 is FQNNGV. The CDR3, as DNA: TGTGCCAGCAGCTCACAGGGGCTCCGTGACGCTGAAGCTTTCTTT. This gives the protein CASSSQGLRDAEAFF.

This chain uses TRBV9 with TRBJ2-1; 8 nucleotides align to TRBD2. Trimming removed 3 bases from V and 0 bases from J; junction bases left unmatched: 2. The CDR3 has 15 residues. CDR1 is SGDLS, CDR2 YYNGEE, per germline. The CDR3 region has the DNA TGTGCCAGCAGCGAGCGGGAGAGCTCCTACAATGAGCAGTTCTTC. It is translated as CASSERESSYNEQFF.

This clone was found once. The chain recombines TRBV25-1 with TRBJ1-1; 8 nucleotides align to TRBD1. Germline loops: CDR1 MGHDK, CDR2 SYGVNS. Losses at the gene ends were 4 bases for V and 0 bases for J; bases not matched to a gene: 4. The CDR3 length is 15 residues. CDR3 DNA: TGTGCCAGCAGTGGAACAGGGGGACTGAACACTGAAGCTTTCTTT. Translating it yields CASSGTGGLNTEAFF. Full variable domain (remainder filled in from reference TRBV25-1 and TRBJ1-1): EADIYQTPRYLVIGTGKKITLECSQTMGHDKMYWYQQDPGMELHLIHYSYGVNSTEKGDLSSESTVSRIRTEHFPLTLESARPSHTSQYLCASSGTGGLNTEAFFGQGTRLTVV.

This chain connects TRBV3-1 (or the pseudogene TRBV3-2) to TRBJ2-7; D is ambiguous. V was pared by 5 bases and J by 2 bases, with 4 bases between. The CDR3 loop spans 11 amino acids. The germline gives CDR1 LGHDT, CDR2 YNNKEL (reference sequence). The CDR3 bases are TGTGCCAGCAGCTCAACCTACGAGCAGTACTTC. Protein sequence: CASSSTYEQYF.

In its sample, this clone was seen a few times. The rearrangement uses TRBV5-1 and TRBJ2-1, with 8 bases identical to TRBD1. The germline CDR1 and CDR2 sequences are SGHRS and YFSETQ. Trimming cost V 1 base and J 1 base; bases outside gene matches: 7. The CDR3 sequence is 17 residues long. CDR3 nucleotides: TGCGCCAGCAGCTTGTCGGGACAGGCACGTTCCTACAATGAGCAGTTCTTC. It translates to CASSLSGQARSYNEQFF.

The chain has TRBV7-9 and TRBJ1-5; 8 bases fit TRBD1. This CDR3 comprises 18 residues. After removal of 5 bases from V and 1 base from J, the junction contained 13 bases not matched to a gene. CDR1 is SEHNR, CDR2 FQNEAQ, per germline (reference sequence). The CDR3 spells CASSRASGQGWSNQPQHF. In nucleotides, the CDR3 is TGTGCCAGCAGCAGAGCCTCCGGACAGGGCTGGAGCAATCAGCCCCAGCATTTT.

The rearrangement uses TRBV9 and TRBJ2-2, with TRBD2 matching over 7 bases. The CDR3 spans 15 residues. Per germline, CDR1 SGDLS and CDR2 YYNGEE. J was trimmed by 6 bases and V by 0 bases; bases with no gene match: 5. The DNA of the CDR3 is TGTGCCAGCAGCGTAGGTAGCGGGTTGTCCGGGGAGCTGTTTTTT. It translates to CASSVGSGLSGELFF.

DNA for the CDR3: TGTGCCAGCAAGACGGACAGGGGGAGAGATCAGCCCCAGCATTTT. As protein: CASKTDRGRDQPQHF. This chain links TRBV2 with TRBJ1-5; 10 bases agree with TRBD1. This CDR3 is 15 amino acids long. V was clipped by 7 bases and J by 5 bases; unmatched bases: 8. The V gene's germline CDR1 is SNHLY and CDR2 FYNNEI.

This rearrangement joins TRBV30 to TRBJ1-2; 7 bases match TRBD1. Germline-derived CDR1 and CDR2 are GTSNPN and SVGIG (reference sequence). J gave up 4 bases and V 8 bases, and 4 bases lay outside the gene matches. CDR3 length: 11 amino acids. The CDR3 DNA follows: TGTGCCGGGGGACAGTTCTATGGCTACACCTTC. It encodes CAGGQFYGYTF.

The J gene is TRBJ1-2, the V gene TRBV6-5; D uncertain. Between the trimmed V and J ends, which lost 9 bases and 2 bases, there was a span of 16 bases. This CDR3 has 14 amino acids. Germline values: CDR1 MNHEY, CDR2 SVGAGI. CDR3 DNA: TGTGCCAGTCGGAATATCGGGGTGAACTATGGCTACACCTTC. It translates to CASRNIGVNYGYTF.

V usage is TRBV7-2 and J usage is TRBJ2-7; D is perhaps TRBD1 (6 bases). Trimming took off 5 bases at V and 4 bases at J, with 15 bases between the two ends. This CDR3 has 14 residues. Germline V gene lookup returns CDR1 SGHTA and CDR2 FQGNSA. The CDR3 nucleotides are TGTGCCAGCAGCCAAAGTGGGACATCATACGAGCAGTACTTC. This encodes CASSQSGTSYEQYF.

The chain recombines TRBV3-1 (or the pseudogene TRBV3-2) with TRBJ1-3; D is possibly TRBD1 (5 bases). The CDR3 contains 16 residues. The V and J ends lost 6 bases and 4 bases respectively, with 19 bases between them. In germline, CDR1 is LGHDT, CDR2 YNNKEL (reference sequence). The CDR3 nucleotides are TGTGCCAGCAGACCCTCGGTCAGGGCCTCCGGAAACACCATATATTTT. The encoded protein is CASRPSVRASGNTIYF.

V and J are TRBV14 and TRBJ1-2; the match to TRBD1 covers 9 bases. This CDR3 is 14 amino acids long. V lost 3 bases and J lost 5; bases outside the gene matches: 4. Germline assignment: CDR1 SGHDN and CDR2 FVKESK. The CDR3: CASSQSGTGYGYTF. Written as DNA, the CDR3 is TGTGCCAGCAGCCAGTCCGGGACAGGGTATGGCTACACCTTC.

This sequence joins TRBV4-1 and TRBJ1-1, with a tentative D call TRBD1 (6 bases). The CDR3 is 14 amino acids. Trimming shortened V by 1 base and J by 10 bases, and 16 bases separated the two germline ends. Looked up from germline, CDR1 is MGHRA and CDR2 is YSYEKL. Written as DNA, the CDR3 is TGCGCCAGCAGCCAAGGACAGGTGCCCCTCGGAGCTTTCTTT. This translates into CASSQGQVPLGAFF.

The rearrangement joins TRBV27 to TRBJ2-1; 10 bases align to TRBD2. CDR1 and CDR2 from the germline V gene are MNHEY and SMNVEV (reference sequence). The CDR3 is 17 residues long. Trimming took 2 bases from V and 7 from J; bases not matched to a gene: 11. Here the CDR3 DNA reads TGTGCCAGCAGTTTAAGGGCTAGCGGGGGATTCAGGAATGAGCAGTTCTTC. Its translation is CASSLRASGGFRNEQFF.

V usage is TRBV7-2 and J usage is TRBJ2-1, with 7 positions matching TRBD1. This CDR3 comprises 14 residues. The V gene end was trimmed by 4 bases and the J gene end by 6 bases; junction bases not matched to a gene: 6. Germline V gene data show CDR1 as SGHTA and CDR2 as FQGNSA. The CDR3 DNA reads as TGTGCCAGCAGCTCCGACAGGGTCAGCAATGAGCAGTTCTTC. Translated, it gives CASSSDRVSNEQFF.